The next 22 T cell receptor beta chains were all read from a single sample in a study of T cell repertoires in cytomegalovirus infection (dated by TCRdb to about 2019). Their antigens remain unidentified. Sequenced on an Illumina HiSeq 1500. TCRdb cleaned the public reads at Q25 with fastp, built clones with MiXCR and kept in-frame beta chains. Every distinct CDR3 protein forms one entry, paired with its most common genes and DNA. Here the sample has 370,000 or so distinct CDR3 sequences; roughly 34% occur a single time. Approximately 12% of the sample belongs to the ten largest clones. Explained via the paper, the treatment or condition label denotes: in vitro stimulation with specific CMV peptide epitopes to enrich CMV-specific T cells. The material sequenced was cultured PBMCs, taken from culture after CMV antigen stimulation. The receptor source for this set is a human donor in good health (CMV status not recorded). Some clones in this sample may be carry-over from other donors' samples.

The chain is built from TRBV20-1 and TRBJ2-1; either TRBD1 or TRBD2 may fit D (6 bases each). Trimming pared 0 bases from V and 7 bases from J, leaving 16 bases between. Germline values: CDR1 DFQATT, CDR2 SNEGSKA (reference sequence). The CDR3 runs to 15 residues. The CDR3 here is CSARDLRERGNEQFF. The CDR3 DNA sequence: TGCAGTGCTAGAGATCTACGGGAGAGGGGGAATGAGCAGTTCTTC.

The chain joins TRBV7-2 to TRBJ1-5; D not certain. Trimming removed 5 bases from V and 6 bases from J, with 14 bases in between. This CDR3 has 14 residues. CDR1 and CDR2 (germline): SGHTA, FQGNSA. The CDR3 protein is CASSRQFTGQPQHF. The CDR3 DNA sequence: TGTGCCAGCAGCAGACAATTTACCGGTCAGCCCCAGCATTTT.

The chain recombines TRBV20-1 with TRBJ1-5; TRBD1 is a possible D gene (5 bases). Germline assignment: CDR1 DFQATT and CDR2 SNEGSKA (reference sequence). The CDR3 covers 16 residues. Trimming pared 1 base from V and 2 bases from J, leaving 15 bases between. The DNA for the CDR3 is TGCAGTGCTAGAGGTCTTGGGGGGGTGGGCAATCAGCCCCAGCATTTT. This codes for CSARGLGGVGNQPQHF.

This clonotype was seen only once. The rearrangement uses TRBV20-1 and TRBJ2-1, with D unresolved. The CDR3 length is 12 residues. V was pared by 1 base and J by 8 bases, with 9 bases between. Germline CDR1 is DFQATT and CDR2 is SNEGSKA (reference sequence). This CDR3 reads CSARGALDEQFF. The CDR3 DNA reads TGCAGTGCTAGAGGAGCGTTGGATGAGCAGTTCTTC.

The chain combines TRBV7-2 with TRBJ1-4; the match to TRBD1 covers 7 bases. Germline V gene sequence: CDR1 SGHTA, CDR2 FQGNSA. J lost 6 bases, V lost 5 bases, and 6 bases had no gene match. The CDR3 covers 14 residues. Here the CDR3 DNA reads TGTGCCAGCAGCCAACGGACAGGAGATGAAAAACTGTTTTTT. Translating gives CASSQRTGDEKLFF.

This rearrangement joins TRBV5-1 to TRBJ2-1; the D is unclear. The CDR3 sequence is 15 residues long. V lost 0 bases and J lost 2, with 9 bases in between. CDR1 and CDR2 from the germline V gene are SGHRS and YFSETQ. The CDR3 sequence is CASSLDPGAYNEQFF. In DNA, the CDR3 is TGCGCCAGCAGCTTGGACCCTGGGGCCTACAATGAGCAGTTCTTC.

This clonotype was observed a few times. This sequence joins TRBV7-2 and TRBJ2-1, with unresolved D. The CDR3 spans 12 residues. Deletions cut 3 bases from V and 10 bases from J, with 10 bases between. Germline lookup yields CDR1 SGHTA and CDR2 FQGNSA. CDR3 DNA: TGTGCCAGCAGCTTTATGTTTCGGGAGCAGTTCTTC. Protein: CASSFMFREQFF.

This chain links TRBV6-2 or TRBV6-3 with TRBJ1-5, with D unclear. The CDR3 runs 15 residues. CDR1 is MNHEY and CDR2 is SVGEGT in the germline V gene. The V end was cut by 5 bases, the J end by 4 bases, with 15 bases between. CDR3 sequence reads: CASSPGAGPNQPQHF. CDR3 coding DNA: TGTGCCAGCAGTCCGGGCGCCGGGCCTAATCAGCCCCAGCATTTT.

The rearrangement links TRBV19 to TRBJ2-4; 14 bases map to TRBD2. Germline values: CDR1 LNHDA, CDR2 SQIVND (reference sequence). The CDR3 length is 17 residues. Unmatched junction bases numbered 13, after V lost 7 bases and J lost 8 bases. CDR3 sequence (DNA): TGTGCCAGTACCGTCTCGACTAGCGGGAGGGCTAAGGACATTCAGTACTTC. This codes for CASTVSTSGRAKDIQYF.

The genes are TRBV7-2 and TRBJ2-1, with D tentatively TRBD1 (6 bases). Germline CDR1 SGHTA, CDR2 FQGNSA. V was shortened by 2 bases and J by 9 bases, with 11 bases between the two germline ends. The CDR3 has 13 residues. CDR3 residues: CASSLPRGGEQFF. DNA for the CDR3: TGTGCCAGCAGCTTACCGAGAGGGGGTGAGCAGTTCTTC.

This clonotype appeared once. The chain joins TRBV11-2 to TRBJ2-4; D is undetermined. The CDR3 runs 14 residues. Trimming took off 5 bases at V and 0 bases at J, with 8 bases between the two ends. Germline CDR1 reads SGHAT; CDR2 reads FQNNGV. The CDR3 region has the DNA TGTGCCAGCAGCATATTCCAAGCCAAAAACATTCAGTACTTC. Translation gives CASSIFQAKNIQYF.

V usage is TRBV6-2 or TRBV6-3 and J usage is TRBJ2-3, with D unclear. Germline loops: CDR1 MNHEY, CDR2 SVGEGT. The V gene lost 0 bases and the J gene lost 5 bases, with 6 bases spanning the gap. The CDR3 has 13 residues. The DNA for the CDR3 is TGTGCCAGCAGTTACTCGATGAGAGATACGCAGTATTTT. Its protein product is CASSYSMRDTQYF.

The chain joins TRBV7-2 to TRBJ2-3; D is uncertain. Deletions cut 5 bases from V and 1 base from J, with 10 bases between. This CDR3 is built from 14 residues. CDR1 and CDR2 (germline): SGHTA, FQGNSA. CDR3 sequence: CASSPYSRTDTQYF. The CDR3 DNA sequence: TGTGCCAGCAGCCCATATAGCCGCACAGATACGCAGTATTTT. Full variable domain (remainder filled in from reference TRBV7-2 and TRBJ2-3): GAGVSQSPSNKVTEKGKDVELRCDPISGHTALYWYRQSLGQGLEFLIYFQGNSAPDKSGLPSDRFSAERTGGSVSTLTIQRTQQEDSAVYLCASSPYSRTDTQYFGPGTRLTVL.

This clonotype was recorded a few times. The gene calls are TRBV28 and TRBJ2-7; no clear D gene. The CDR3 consists of 15 residues. Trimming cost V 7 bases and J 2 bases, with 18 bases left between them. From germline, CDR1 is MDHEN and CDR2 SYDVKM. The CDR3 reads CASKQRRLSTYEQYF. For the CDR3, the DNA is TGTGCCAGCAAACAACGCCGGCTTTCAACCTACGAGCAGTACTTC.

This clonotype has just a few counts. J is TRBJ2-1 and V is TRBV12-3 or TRBV12-4; 9 positions match TRBD1. After removal of 6 bases from V and 4 bases from J, the junction contained 4 bases not matched to a gene. This CDR3 contains 14 residues. This CDR3 reads CASSTGGAYNEQFF. The CDR3 bases are TGTGCCAGCAGCACAGGGGGCGCGTACAATGAGCAGTTCTTC.

The rearrangement joins TRBV19 to TRBJ1-2; 9 bases map to TRBD1. The V segment lost 5 bases and the J segment 3 bases; nucleotides outside the gene matches: 7. Per germline, CDR1 LNHDA and CDR2 SQIVND (reference sequence). CDR3 size: 15 residues. The CDR3 sequence is CASSGGTGNDYGYTF. As DNA, the CDR3 is TGTGCCAGTAGTGGCGGGACAGGGAATGACTATGGCTACACCTTC.

V usage is TRBV12-3 or TRBV12-4 and J usage is TRBJ2-4; 8 positions agree with TRBD2. V was clipped by 2 bases and J by 8 bases; unmatched bases: 14. The CDR3 spans 17 residues. The CDR3 is CASSLRPDASGGDIQYF. CDR3 nucleotides: TGTGCCAGCAGTTTACGGCCCGACGCCTCCGGGGGGGACATTCAGTACTTC.

This clonotype was seen repeatedly, ten times or more. The genes are TRBV28 and TRBJ2-1; 13 bases fit TRBD2. CDR1 MDHEN and CDR2 SYDVKM come from the germline V gene. V lost 5 bases and J lost 6; bases outside the gene matches: 4. This CDR3 region has 15 residues. The CDR3 nucleotides are TGTGCCAGCAGTCAACTAGCGGGAGGGCGCAATGAGCAGTTCTTC. Translating gives CASSQLAGGRNEQFF. The entire variable domain, with the rest obtained from reference TRBV28 and TRBJ2-1, is as follows: DVKVTQSSRYLVKRTGEKVFLECVQDMDHENMFWYRQDPGLGLRLIYFSYDVKMKEKGDIPEGYSVSREKKERFSLILESASTNQTSMYLCASSQLAGGRNEQFFGPGTRLTVL.

This clonotype was observed a few times. J is TRBJ1-2 and V is TRBV12-3 or TRBV12-4; D is perhaps TRBD1 (5 bases). Trimming took off 3 bases at V and 3 bases at J, with 14 bases between the two ends. The CDR3 length is 15 residues. CDR3 nucleotides: TGTGCCAGCAGTTTGGGGACTTCGTTTTACTATGGCTACACCTTC. Residues: CASSLGTSFYYGYTF.

This clonotype was seen a few times. The chain is built from TRBV12-3 or TRBV12-4 and TRBJ2-5; a weak D match, TRBD1 (5 bases). The CDR3 has 14 amino acids. V shed 6 bases and J shed 4 bases, with 15 bases lying between them. The CDR3 is CASSIEWGRETQYF. CDR3 coding DNA: TGTGCCAGCAGCATTGAGTGGGGCCGAGAGACCCAGTACTTC.

Turning to this clonotype: At one of its ends the junction is not consistent with the germline gene, which may arise from a read error. The genes are TRBV6-1 and TRBJ1-2; 11 positions match TRBD1. The CDR3 length is 14 residues. Per the germline V gene, CDR1 is MNHNS and CDR2 is SASEGT. The CDR3 loop reads CASREAGTGGGYTF. The CDR3 nucleotides are TGTGCCAGCAGAGAAGCCGGGACAGGGGGTGGCTACACCTTC.

V is TRBV12-3 or TRBV12-4 and J is TRBJ2-3; 11 positions agree with TRBD2. The CDR3 is made up of 17 amino acids. V lost 6 bases and J lost 0; bases outside the gene matches: 8. This chain's CDR3 is CASSLKLAGASTDTQYF. The CDR3 DNA reads as TGTGCCAGCAGCCTGAAACTAGCGGGAGCTAGCACAGATACGCAGTATTTT.